This is a list of T cell receptor beta chains from one sample in a study of Ad26.COV2.S vaccination and SARS-CoV-2 variants. Data came from immunoSEQ multiplex PCR; TCRdb stores just in-frame clones and leaves some out. The table records some 390,000 clones, about nine tenths of them present only once. The sample was peripheral blood, taken in a trial of Ad26.COV2.S vaccine versus placebo. The receptor set was obtained from a person between 18 and 60 years old who received the Ad26.COV2.S COVID-19 vaccine or a placebo. The conserved cysteine and the conserved F or W are not part of the CDR3 here.

j_gene,v_gene,CDR3aa
TRBJ2-1,TRBV7-3,ASSSIGNEQF
TRBJ2-7,TRBV3-1/TRBV3-2,ASSQDRGLSYEQY
TRBJ2-2,TRBV27,ASRTFPRAGAPTGELF
TRBJ2-1,TRBV4-1,ASSQVMDGSEQF
TRBJ2-1,TRBV27,ASSPPLGGQF
TRBJ2-3,TRBV7-8,ASSALRTDTQY
TRBJ2-3,TRBV29-1,SVGTGPADTQY
TRBJ2-1,TRBV5-4,ASSLAPDPYNEQF
TRBJ2-5,TRBV11-2,ASSLDSQTQY
TRBJ1-3,TRBV21-1,ASSKGGLGAVDSGNTIY
TRBJ2-1,TRBV20-1,SAKHNEQF
TRBJ1-1,TRBV7-3,ASSAGAHTEAF
TRBJ1-1,TRBV15,ATSRYRGPNTEAF
TRBJ2-2,TRBV5-1,ASRGGGELF
TRBJ2-1,TRBV11-2,ASSFAGGPYEQF
TRBJ1-1,TRBV3-1/TRBV3-2,ASSREGQILNTEAF